This entry lists 11 T cell receptor beta chains sequenced from one sample in a study of T cells in Graves' hyperthyroidism and ophthalmopathy. TCR beta CDR3 region amplification was performed from RNA transcripts. First-round RT-PCR targeting the TCR CDR3 was performed with the HTBI primer set. TCRdb re-called the multiplex PCR reads through MiXCR, storing one row per CDR3 protein. The data contain about 840,000 distinct CDR3 sequences, roughly 40% of them singletons. Sequenced input: blood. These receptors were taken from a man between 18 and 35 years old with Graves' hyperthyroidism.

The CDR3 region is CSALGGDGQPQHF. CDR3 sequence (DNA): TGCAGCGCCTTGGGAGGGGATGGGCAGCCCCAGCATTTT. This sequence joins TRBV29-1 and TRBJ1-5; D may be TRBD1 (5 bases). CDR1 is SQVTM and CDR2 is ANQGSEA in the germline V gene. This CDR3 has 13 residues. V was pared by 7 bases and J by 7 bases, with 17 bases between. Full variable domain (rest looked up from reference TRBV29-1 and TRBJ1-5): SAVISQKPSRDICQRGTSLTIQCQVDSQVTMMFWYRQQPGQSLTLIATANQGSEATYESGFVIDKFPISRPNLTFSTLTVSNMSPEDSSIYLCSALGGDGQPQHFGDGTRLSIL.

Only a few counts were recorded for this clonotype. The J gene is TRBJ1-4, the V gene TRBV25-1; TRBD1 aligns across 7 bases. There are 15 residues in the CDR3. Unmatched junction bases numbered 9, after V lost 3 bases and J lost 8 bases. Germline CDR1 is MGHDK and CDR2 is SYGVNS. CDR3 sequence reads: CASSDSPTGVEKLFF. The CDR3 DNA sequence: TGTGCCAGCAGTGATTCGCCTACAGGGGTGGAAAAACTGTTTTTT.

The sample holds many counts of this clonotype. The gene calls are TRBV7-3 and TRBJ2-2, with a weak D call TRBD2 (5 bases). CDR3 length: 14 residues. Looked up from germline, CDR1 is SGHTA and CDR2 is FQGTGA. Trimming stripped 3 bases from V and 0 bases from J, with 5 bases between. CDR3 sequence: CASSFSANTGELFF. DNA for the CDR3: TGTGCCAGCAGCTTTAGCGCGAACACCGGGGAGCTGTTTTTT.

The CDR3 spells CSARDKWASRGTSPLHF. As DNA, the CDR3 is TGCAGTGCTAGAGATAAATGGGCTAGTAGGGGCACTTCACCCCTCCACTTT. The chain is built from TRBV20-1 and TRBJ1-6, with D perhaps matching TRBD1 (5 bases). The germline V and J ends were trimmed by 0 bases and 9 bases, with 21 bases remaining between them. The germline V gene has CDR1 DFQATT and CDR2 SNEGSKA (reference sequence). The CDR3 runs to 17 residues.

This clonotype was observed many times. The chain joins TRBV10-2 to TRBJ1-2; the D gene is possibly TRBD1 (5 bases). With 2 bases removed from V and 1 base from J, the gap between germline ends came to 8 bases. Germline V gene lookup returns CDR1 WSHSY and CDR2 SAAADI. The CDR3 totals 14 residues. DNA for the CDR3: TGCGCCAGCAGTGAGAGGGGTCTTAACTATGGCTACACCTTC. Its protein is CASSERGLNYGYTF.

This clonotype was observed a few times. The V and J genes are TRBV7-9 and TRBJ2-7, with D unresolved. With 3 bases removed from V and 6 bases from J, the gap between germline ends came to 9 bases. The length of the CDR3 is 12 residues. Per the germline V gene, CDR1 is SEHNR and CDR2 is FQNEAQ (reference sequence). CDR3 DNA: TGTGCCAGCAGCTTGGATTATGGCGAGCAGTACTTC. The encoded protein is CASSLDYGEQYF.

Comments on this clonotype: A read error is possible here, since a much larger clone lies one base away. This sequence joins TRBV7-9 and TRBJ1-6; no reliable D call. Per the germline V gene, CDR1 is SEHNR and CDR2 is FQNEAQ (reference sequence). This CDR3 is built from 13 residues. The CDR3 here is CGSSPVSAGALHF. The CDR3 DNA sequence: TGTGGCAGCAGCCCCGTTTCCGCCGGCGCCCTCCACTTT.

This clonotype was counted many times. V and J are TRBV5-1 and TRBJ2-2, with D possibly matching TRBD1 (5 bases). Germline assignment: CDR1 SGHRS and CDR2 YFSETQ. The germline V and J ends were trimmed by 0 bases and 1 base, with 7 bases remaining between them. The CDR3 extends over 15 amino acids. The CDR3 sequence is CASSLVQGNTGELFF. In DNA form, the CDR3 reads TGCGCCAGCAGCTTGGTTCAGGGGAACACCGGGGAGCTGTTTTTT.

The rearrangement uses TRBV2 and TRBJ1-5; D not certain. CDR3 length: 14 residues. Germline V gives CDR1 SNHLY, CDR2 FYNNEI. The CDR3 is CARNPRTRNQPQHF. The CDR3 DNA reads TGTGCTAGAAATCCCAGGACGCGAAATCAGCCCCAGCATTTT. The full variable domain, with the rest looked up from reference TRBV2 and TRBJ1-5, is EPEVTQTPSHQVTQMGQEVILRCVPISNHLYFYWYRQILGQKVEFLVSFYNNEISEKSEIFDDQFSVERPDGSNFTLKIRSTKLEDSAMYFCARNPRTRNQPQHFGDGTRLSIL.

This clonotype was detected ten times or more. The chain recombines TRBV7-2 with TRBJ1-1; D remains ambiguous. The CDR3 spans 13 residues. V lost 6 bases and J 7 bases, leaving 15 bases between the germline ends. Germline loops: CDR1 SGHTA, CDR2 FQGNSA. DNA for the CDR3: TGTGCCAGCAGTTTGCTGGGCCTGGGTGAAGCTTTCTTT. Translation gives CASSLLGLGEAFF.

This clonotype was seen at least ten times. This rearrangement joins TRBV10-3 to TRBJ1-5, with 7 bases identical to TRBD1. The CDR3 totals 13 residues. Germline-derived CDR1 and CDR2 are ENHRY and SYGVKD. V gave up 11 bases and J gave up 4 bases; unmatched junction bases: 8. DNA of the CDR3: TGTGCCTCTCAGGGGGGTATTAATCAGCCCCAGCATTTT. Translating it yields CASQGGINQPQHF.